One and the same sample provided the 23 T cell receptor beta chains below, sequenced in a study of T cells in Graves' hyperthyroidism and ophthalmopathy. RNA transcripts were the template for amplifying TCR beta CDR3 regions. TCR CDR3 underwent first-round RT-PCR with the HTBI primer set. TCRdb re-called the multiplex PCR reads through MiXCR, storing one row per CDR3 protein. Altogether around 620,000 distinct CDR3 sequences are present, 14% being singletons, with the ten largest covering roughly 7.1%. Input material: blood. The receptors come from a woman aged 18-35 years with Graves' ophthalmopathy.

The chain has TRBV24-1 and TRBJ1-1; 8 positions agree with TRBD1. V was pared by 3 bases and J by 1 base, with 3 bases of the junction left unmatched. The CDR3 totals 15 residues. Germline-derived CDR1 and CDR2 are KGHDR and SFDVKD. CDR3 nucleotide sequence: TGTGCCACCAGTGATGGGACAGGTTGGAACACTGAAGCTTTCTTT. Translated, it gives CATSDGTGWNTEAFF.

The V and J genes are TRBV29-1 and TRBJ2-3; D gene ambiguous. The CDR3 is made up of 13 amino acids. Looked up from germline, CDR1 is SQVTM and CDR2 is ANQGSEA. V shed 4 bases and J shed 2 bases, with 10 bases lying between them. The CDR3 coding sequence is TGCAGCGTTGGGGTCGGGTCCACAGATACGCAGTATTTT. This translates into CSVGVGSTDTQYF.

In its sample, this clonotype was seen a few times. The CDR3 DNA is TGTGCCAGCAGCGCAAGGACTAGCCACGGGGAGCTGTTTTTT. This gives the protein CASSARTSHGELFF. The J gene is TRBJ2-2, the V gene TRBV9; 8 bases align to TRBD2. The trim removed 3 bases at V and 7 bases at J, leaving 5 bases unmatched. The CDR3 is made up of 14 amino acids. Germline CDR1 SGDLS, CDR2 YYNGEE.

A remark on this clonotype: This may come from a read error, since a much larger clone is one base off. DNA for the CDR3: TGCAGTGCTAGTGCCGGGGACGCCGGGGAGCCGTTTTTT. It translates to CSASAGDAGEPFF. The rearrangement joins TRBV20-1 to TRBJ2-2; D is perhaps TRBD1 or TRBD2 (5 bases each). The CDR3 is 13 residues long. Germline V gene sequence: CDR1 DFQATT, CDR2 SNEGSKA (reference sequence).

This clonotype came up many times. J is TRBJ2-3 and V is TRBV5-6, with D possibly being TRBD2 (6 bases). There are 15 residues in the CDR3. Per germline, CDR1 SGHDT and CDR2 YYEEEE. V was shortened by 1 base and J by 4 bases, with 13 bases between the two germline ends. CDR3: CASSLPGEPSDTQYF. The CDR3 DNA follows: TGTGCCAGCAGCTTGCCGGGAGAACCATCAGATACGCAGTATTTT.

This clonotype was detected many times. This chain joins TRBV30 and TRBJ1-2; TRBD1 matches at 7 bases. The V gene's germline CDR1 is GTSNPN and CDR2 SVGIG (reference sequence). This CDR3 contains 13 residues. With 4 bases clipped from V and 3 bases from J, the junction kept 5 bases outside the gene matches. The CDR3 loop reads CAWNPGGDYGYTF. The CDR3 DNA sequence: TGTGCCTGGAATCCAGGGGGAGACTATGGCTACACCTTC.

At least ten counts were recorded for this clonotype. The V call is TRBV7-3, the J call TRBJ2-7; TRBD2 agrees at 11 bases. Germline CDR1 and CDR2: SGHTA and FQGTGA. This CDR3 has 14 amino acids. Trimming took 5 bases from V and 6 from J; bases not matched to a gene: 6. CDR3 nucleotides: TGTGCCAGCAGCCCGCTAGCGGGAGGCCGCGAGCAGTACTTC. This codes for CASSPLAGGREQYF.

The sample holds many counts of this clonotype. The chain links TRBV7-2 to TRBJ2-7; 11 bases are shared with TRBD2. This CDR3 spans 18 amino acids. V lost 5 bases and J lost 3; bases outside the gene matches: 15. Germline values: CDR1 SGHTA, CDR2 FQGNSA. CDR3 in DNA: TGTGCCAGCAGCCTTAAGACTAGCGGGATCCTCCAAGGCTACGAGCAGTACTTC. Its protein product is CASSLKTSGILQGYEQYF.

About this clonotype: This could be a read error, since a much larger clone is one nucleotide away. J is TRBJ2-1 and V is TRBV6-9, with 13 bases lining up with TRBD2. The V gene's germline CDR1 is MNHGY and CDR2 SVAAGI. This CDR3 contains 18 residues. This chain's CDR3 is CASSYFGTSGNLYNEQLF. CDR3 nucleotide sequence: TGTGCCAGCAGTTACTTCGGGACTAGCGGGAACCTATACAATGAGCAGCTCTTC.

This CDR3 is CASSYWFTGGEYSYEQYF. The CDR3 bases are TGTGCCAGCAGTTACTGGTTCACAGGGGGCGAGTACTCCTACGAGCAGTACTTC. V is TRBV6-2 or TRBV6-3 and J is TRBJ2-7, with 9 bases matching TRBD1. The CDR3 covers 18 residues. Germline V gene lookup returns CDR1 MNHEY and CDR2 SVGEGT. V trimming: 1 base; J trimming: 0 bases; junction bases outside the gene matches: 10.

This clonotype was recorded at least ten times. The chain couples TRBV3-1 to TRBJ2-7; no firm D call. This CDR3 is built from 14 residues. The V end lost 4 bases, the J end lost 3 bases, and 13 bases lay between the germline ends. Germline V gene sequence: CDR1 LGHDT, CDR2 YNNKEL (reference sequence). In DNA form, the CDR3 reads TGTGCCAGCAGCCCATCCCGTGTACACTACGAGCAGTACTTC. Encoded protein: CASSPSRVHYEQYF.

Ten or more counts support this clonotype. The chain couples TRBV5-1 to TRBJ2-3; the match to TRBD1 covers 8 bases. J gave up 1 base and V 0 bases, and 4 bases lay outside the gene matches. Germline lookup yields CDR1 SGHRS and CDR2 YFSETQ. This CDR3 is built from 16 residues. DNA of the CDR3: TGCGCCAGCAGCTTGGTTCCAGGGGGCCGCACAGATACGCAGTATTTT. Amino acid sequence: CASSLVPGGRTDTQYF.

At least ten counts were recorded for this clonotype. The chain links TRBV2 to TRBJ1-5, with TRBD1 identical over 8 bases. The CDR3 is 15 residues long. Losses at the gene ends were 2 bases for V and 4 bases for J; bases not matched to a gene: 4. The germline gives CDR1 SNHLY, CDR2 FYNNEI. The CDR3 DNA sequence: TGTGCCAGCAGTGAAACGGACAGGGAAAATCAGCCCCAGCATTTT. This translates into CASSETDRENQPQHF.

This clonotype was seen repeatedly, ten times or more. The chain combines TRBV27 with TRBJ2-5, with TRBD2 as a possible D gene (6 bases). Per the germline V gene, CDR1 is MNHEY and CDR2 is SMNVEV (reference sequence). This CDR3 is 13 amino acids long. Trimming left V 4 bases short and J 6 bases short, with 12 bases between. This CDR3 is CASSSGLLQTQYF. In nucleotides, the CDR3 is TGTGCCAGCAGTTCCGGACTACTTCAGACCCAGTACTTC.

The rearrangement uses TRBV5-1 and TRBJ1-1; D gene ambiguous. CDR3 size: 13 residues. Germline V gives CDR1 SGHRS, CDR2 YFSETQ. Trimming cost V 4 bases and J 0 bases, with 7 bases left between them. The CDR3 region has the DNA TGCGCCAGCAGCCCTCTCATGAACACTGAAGCTTTCTTT. Encoded protein: CASSPLMNTEAFF.

V and J are TRBV28 and TRBJ1-5; D unresolved. This CDR3 spans 14 amino acids. Germline CDR1 and CDR2: MDHEN and SYDVKM. Trimming left V 5 bases short and J 6 bases short, with 14 bases between. The CDR3 loop reads CASSTRRVGQPQHF. CDR3 nucleotides: TGTGCCAGCAGTACCAGACGGGTAGGTCAGCCCCAGCATTTT.

This clonotype was detected a few times. The rearrangement joins TRBV3-1 to TRBJ2-7; D is undetermined. V was pared by 1 base and J by 3 bases, with 10 bases between. CDR3 length: 14 amino acids. In germline, CDR1 is LGHDT, CDR2 YNNKEL (reference sequence). In DNA form, the CDR3 reads TGTGCCAGCAGCCAAGGGGTGTTAGGCTACGAGCAGTACTTC. Encoded protein: CASSQGVLGYEQYF.

This clonotype appeared a few times. CDR3 DNA sequence: TGTGCCAGCAGTGATGGAGTCCGGCTCTCTGGAAACACCATATATTTT. It codes for CASSDGVRLSGNTIYF. V is TRBV6-1 and J is TRBJ1-3; D ambiguous. This CDR3 has 16 amino acids. The germline CDR1 and CDR2 sequences are MNHNS and SASEGT. Trimming pared 3 bases from V and 0 bases from J, leaving 12 bases between.

This clonotype was seen repeatedly, ten times or more. The chain links TRBV11-3 to TRBJ2-2; 14 nucleotides line up with TRBD2. J lost 1 base, V lost 3 bases, and 7 bases had no gene match. In germline, CDR1 is SGHNT, CDR2 YENEEA. The CDR3 contains 19 residues. CDR3: CASSFYLGLAGGNTGELFF. DNA for the CDR3: TGTGCCAGCAGCTTCTACCTCGGACTAGCGGGAGGGAACACCGGGGAGCTGTTTTTT.

The genes are TRBV6-2 or TRBV6-3 and TRBJ2-6, with D uncertain. CDR1 and CDR2 from the germline V gene are MNHEY and SVGEGT. Between the trimmed V and J ends, which lost 6 bases and 0 bases, there was a span of 12 bases. The CDR3 contains 16 residues. CDR3 loop: CASRNPRSSGANVLTF. CDR3 DNA sequence: TGTGCCAGCAGAAACCCTAGGAGCTCTGGGGCCAACGTCCTGACTTTC.

The rearrangement joins TRBV20-1 to TRBJ1-1; D might be TRBD1 (5 bases). V was shortened by 6 bases and J by 3 bases, with 17 bases between the two germline ends. Germline CDR1 is DFQATT and CDR2 is SNEGSKA (reference sequence). The CDR3 has 14 amino acids. The CDR3 DNA is TGCAGTGCCGGGGGGGTCTCCCGGGACACTGAAGCTTTCTTT. It translates to CSAGGVSRDTEAFF.

The chain links TRBV2 to TRBJ2-7; possible D gene TRBD1, 5 bases. CDR1 and CDR2 from the germline V gene are SNHLY and FYNNEI. Between the trimmed V and J ends, which lost 7 bases and 4 bases, there was a span of 8 bases. This CDR3 spans 11 amino acids. The CDR3 here is CASTQGYEQYF. The CDR3 bases are TGTGCCAGCACCCAGGGTTACGAGCAGTACTTC.

The CDR3 sequence is CASSLWDRGRPTQPQHF. The CDR3 DNA follows: TGTGCCAGCAGTTTATGGGACAGGGGGCGGCCTACACAGCCCCAGCATTTT. The rearrangement links TRBV28 to TRBJ1-5; 11 positions agree with TRBD1. Germline lookup yields CDR1 MDHEN and CDR2 SYDVKM. This CDR3 contains 17 residues. Trimming cost V 0 bases and J 7 bases; bases outside gene matches: 8.